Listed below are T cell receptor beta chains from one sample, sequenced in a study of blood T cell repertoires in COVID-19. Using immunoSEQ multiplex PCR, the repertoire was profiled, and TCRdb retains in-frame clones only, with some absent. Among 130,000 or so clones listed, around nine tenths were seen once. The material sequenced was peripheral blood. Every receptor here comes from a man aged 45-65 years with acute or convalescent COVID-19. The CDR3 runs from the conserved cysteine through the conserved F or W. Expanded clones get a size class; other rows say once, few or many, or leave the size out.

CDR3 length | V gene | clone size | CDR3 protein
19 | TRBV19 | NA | CASSLYRAGKGSGANVLTF
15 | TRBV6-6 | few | CASSYTVAGADTQYF
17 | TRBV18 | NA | CASSPIGVDLGTGELFF
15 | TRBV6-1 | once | CASSEEGGVNQPQHF
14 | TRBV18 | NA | CASSPTIQGAEAFF
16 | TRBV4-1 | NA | CASSPMTGQNNQPQHF
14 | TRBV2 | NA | CASGDRGRADTQYF
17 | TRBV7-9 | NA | CASSLANSGRGTDEQFF
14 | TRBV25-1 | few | CASRAPGQGDGYTF
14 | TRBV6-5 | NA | CASRKGWTGYEQYF
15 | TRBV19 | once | CASSIGQGLSYEQYF
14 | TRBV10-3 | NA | CATTMDRGFGGYTF
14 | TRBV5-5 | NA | CASSLSPGKHGYTF
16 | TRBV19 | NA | CASSIPGLKNTGELFF
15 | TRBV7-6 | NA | CASSPTSGAYNEQFF
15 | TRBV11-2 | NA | CASSLDLGRGNEQFF